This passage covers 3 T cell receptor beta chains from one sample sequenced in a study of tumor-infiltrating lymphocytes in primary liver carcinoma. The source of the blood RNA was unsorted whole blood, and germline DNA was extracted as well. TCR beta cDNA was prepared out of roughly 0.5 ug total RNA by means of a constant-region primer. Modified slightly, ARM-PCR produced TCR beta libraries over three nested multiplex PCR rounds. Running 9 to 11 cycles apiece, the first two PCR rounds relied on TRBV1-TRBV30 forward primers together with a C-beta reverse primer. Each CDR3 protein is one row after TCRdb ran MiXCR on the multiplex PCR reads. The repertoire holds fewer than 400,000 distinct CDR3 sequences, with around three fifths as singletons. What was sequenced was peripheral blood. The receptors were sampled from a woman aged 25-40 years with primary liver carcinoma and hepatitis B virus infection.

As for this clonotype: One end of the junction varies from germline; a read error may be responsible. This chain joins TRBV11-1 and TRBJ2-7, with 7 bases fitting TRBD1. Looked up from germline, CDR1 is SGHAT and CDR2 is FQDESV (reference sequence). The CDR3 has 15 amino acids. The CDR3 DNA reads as TGTGCCAGCAGCGCCATCCGGGACAGTTCCTACGAGCACTACTTC. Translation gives CASSAIRDSSYEHYF. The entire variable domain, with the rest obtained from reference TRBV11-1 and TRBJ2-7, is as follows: EAEVAQSPRYKITEKSQAVAFWCDPISGHATLYWYRQILGQGPELLVQFQDESVVDDSQLPKDRFSAERLKGVDSTLKIQPAELGDSAMYLCASSAIRDSSYEHYFGPGTRLTVT.

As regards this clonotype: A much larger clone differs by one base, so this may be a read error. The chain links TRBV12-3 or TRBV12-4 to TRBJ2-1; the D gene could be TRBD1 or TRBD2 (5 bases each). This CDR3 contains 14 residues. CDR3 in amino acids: CASSTGTADNGQFF. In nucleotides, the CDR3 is TGTGCCAGCAGTACCGGGACGGCGGACAATGGGCAGTTCTTC.

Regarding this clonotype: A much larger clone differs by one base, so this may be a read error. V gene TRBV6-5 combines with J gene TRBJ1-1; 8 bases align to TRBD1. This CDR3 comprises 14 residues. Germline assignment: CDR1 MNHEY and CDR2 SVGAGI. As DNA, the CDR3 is TGTGTCAGCAGACGACAGGGGCAGGATACTGAAGCTTTCTTT. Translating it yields CVSRRQGQDTEAFF.